A selection of T cell receptor beta chains follows, all from one sample in a study of monozygotic twins with inflammatory bowel disease. TCRdb reprocessed the 5' RACE reads and reports one entry per CDR3 protein, with no DNA. The specimen's table records 400,000 to 500,000 distinct CDR3 sequences. The sample consisted of blood. These TCRs come from a human donor with ulcerative colitis or Crohn's disease, or a healthy co-twin of an affected twin (not recorded which). Both conserved end residues are part of each CDR3.

v_gene,j_gene,CDR3aa
TRBV5-5,TRBJ1-4,CASSRGPGQGNEKLFF
TRBV7-2,TRBJ1-5,CASSPARQGPDQPQHF
TRBV20-1,TRBJ2-7,CSASRDRLFYEQYF
TRBV7-2,TRBJ2-5,CASSPRLAGVLETQYF
TRBV6-1,TRBJ1-1,CASSRRTTALEAFF
TRBV15,TRBJ2-2,CATSRGQGTRFTGELFF
TRBV14,TRBJ2-3,CASSQGGDTQYF
TRBV12-3/TRBV12-4,TRBJ1-3,CASSLGPGQGASGNTIYF
TRBV5-4,TRBJ2-5,CASSLGGLAGGETQYF
TRBV20-1,TRBJ2-1,CSAKFDRNFYNEQFF
TRBV2,TRBJ2-6,CASSEQVQGANVLTF
TRBV5-1,TRBJ2-7,CASSWGQGDEQCF
TRBV20-1,TRBJ1-1,CSARTDTGRTEAFF
TRBV12-3/TRBV12-4,TRBJ1-1,CASSRGARTEAFF
TRBV29-1,TRBJ2-2,CSVEDPWMNRDRGGSGTGELFF
TRBV7-8,TRBJ2-4,CASSQGHRGQNIQYF
TRBV7-2,TRBJ1-3,CASSLAGGTGNTIYF